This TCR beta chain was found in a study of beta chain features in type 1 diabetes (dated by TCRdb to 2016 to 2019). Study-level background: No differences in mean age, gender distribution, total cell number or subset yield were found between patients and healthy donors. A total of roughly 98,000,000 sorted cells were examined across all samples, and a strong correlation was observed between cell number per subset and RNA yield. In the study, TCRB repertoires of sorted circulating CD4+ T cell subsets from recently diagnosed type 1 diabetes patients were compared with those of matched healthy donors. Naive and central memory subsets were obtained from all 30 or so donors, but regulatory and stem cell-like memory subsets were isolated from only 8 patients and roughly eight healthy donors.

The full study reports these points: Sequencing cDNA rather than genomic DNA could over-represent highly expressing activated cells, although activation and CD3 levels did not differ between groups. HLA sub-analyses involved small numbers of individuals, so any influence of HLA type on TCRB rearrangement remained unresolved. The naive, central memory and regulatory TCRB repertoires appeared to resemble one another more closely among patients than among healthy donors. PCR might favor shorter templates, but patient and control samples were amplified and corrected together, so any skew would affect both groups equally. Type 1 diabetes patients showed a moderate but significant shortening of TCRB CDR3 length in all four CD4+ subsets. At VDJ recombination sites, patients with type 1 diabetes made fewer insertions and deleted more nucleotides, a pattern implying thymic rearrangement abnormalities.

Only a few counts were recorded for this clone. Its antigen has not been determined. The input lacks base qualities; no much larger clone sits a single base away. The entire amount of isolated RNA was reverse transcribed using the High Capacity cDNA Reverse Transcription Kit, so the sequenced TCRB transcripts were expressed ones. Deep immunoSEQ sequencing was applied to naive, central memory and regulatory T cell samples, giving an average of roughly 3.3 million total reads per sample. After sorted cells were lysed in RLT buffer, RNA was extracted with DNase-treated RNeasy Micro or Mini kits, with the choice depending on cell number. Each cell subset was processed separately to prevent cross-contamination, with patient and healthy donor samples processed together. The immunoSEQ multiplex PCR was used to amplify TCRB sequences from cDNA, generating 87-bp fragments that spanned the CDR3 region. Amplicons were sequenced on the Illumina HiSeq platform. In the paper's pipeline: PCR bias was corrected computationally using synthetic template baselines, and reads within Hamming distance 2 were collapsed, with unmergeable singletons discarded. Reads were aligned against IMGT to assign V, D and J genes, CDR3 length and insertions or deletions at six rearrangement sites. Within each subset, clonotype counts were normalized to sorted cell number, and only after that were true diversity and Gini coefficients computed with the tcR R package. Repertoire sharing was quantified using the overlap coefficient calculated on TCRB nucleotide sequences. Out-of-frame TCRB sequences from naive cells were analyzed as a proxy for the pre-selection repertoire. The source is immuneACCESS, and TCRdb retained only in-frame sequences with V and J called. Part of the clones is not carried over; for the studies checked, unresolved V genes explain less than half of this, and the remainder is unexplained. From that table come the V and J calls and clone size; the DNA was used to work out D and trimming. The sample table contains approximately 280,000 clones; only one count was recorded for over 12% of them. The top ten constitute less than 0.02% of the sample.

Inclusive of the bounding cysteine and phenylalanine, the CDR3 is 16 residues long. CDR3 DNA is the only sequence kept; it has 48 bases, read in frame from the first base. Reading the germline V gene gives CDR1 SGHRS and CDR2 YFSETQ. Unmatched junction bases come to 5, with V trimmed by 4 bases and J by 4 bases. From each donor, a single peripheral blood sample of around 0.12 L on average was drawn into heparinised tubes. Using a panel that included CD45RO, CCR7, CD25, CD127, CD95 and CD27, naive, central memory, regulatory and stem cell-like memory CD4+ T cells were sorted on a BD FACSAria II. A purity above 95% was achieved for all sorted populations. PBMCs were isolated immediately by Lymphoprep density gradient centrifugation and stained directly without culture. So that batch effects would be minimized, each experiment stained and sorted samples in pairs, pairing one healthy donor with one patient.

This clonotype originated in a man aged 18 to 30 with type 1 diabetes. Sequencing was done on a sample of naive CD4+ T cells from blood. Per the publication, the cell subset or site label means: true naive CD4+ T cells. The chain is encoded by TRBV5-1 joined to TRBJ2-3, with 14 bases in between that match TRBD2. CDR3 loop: CASSTGLAGVSDTQYF. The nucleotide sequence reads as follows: TGCGCCAGCAGCACGGGACTAGCGGGAGTGTCAGATACGCAGTATTTT.